This T cell receptor (beta chain) was obtained from a study of T cell repertoires in cytomegalovirus infection. For the study at large: Newly reported HLA-C-restricted and thoroughly characterized HLA-B-restricted CMV epitopes were employed. An indication of both CMV infection and matching HLA type came from public TCR beta signatures. Whole-study findings and limits: Cumulative public TCR beta family frequency identified CMV carriers with the relevant HLA. Across the ex vivo response, the dominant clonotypes were HLA-C-restricted CMV-specific TCR beta clonotypes.

The CDR3 totals 18 residues. CDR1 SNHLY and CDR2 FYNNEI come from the germline V gene. V lost 1 base and J 0 bases, leaving 18 bases between the germline ends. At least ten counts were recorded for this clonotype. What it recognizes is unknown. Via MiXCR, TCRdb re-called the reads, giving one row per CDR3 protein. The table lists 650,000 to 900,000 distinct CDR3 sequences, 32% of them singletons. This receptor was obtained from a human donor in good health (CMV status not recorded). Some clones in this sample may be carry-over from other donors' samples. The sequences come from cultured CD8+ T cells from PBMCs, collected from culture after CMV antigen stimulation. The chain carries TRBV2 and TRBJ1-2; a possible D gene is TRBD1 (5 bases). The CDR3: CASSEGTAGAKPNYGYTF. The CDR3 DNA reads TGTGCCAGCAGTGAAGGGACGGCCGGGGCCAAACCTAACTATGGCTACACCTTC.